This T cell receptor (beta chain) derives from a study of T cell responses to AZD1222 COVID-19 vaccine. Study-level points and caveats: Just six AZD1222 recipients tested seropositive at baseline. Close to half of spike-specific TCRs reportedly recognize unmutated variant regions. Across spike, vaccine-associated CD4 TCRs were found, dominant at 160-218 and 743-854.

A word on this clone: The antigen is unknown.

Sequenced by immunoSEQ multiplex PCR; TCRdb stores in-frame clones only, minus some. The sample lists fewer than 150,000 clones, 86% occurring once. The TCR originated in an adult who received the AZD1222 COVID-19 vaccine. The sample was peripheral blood, taken 28 days after the second AZD1222 dose.

In nucleotides, the CDR3 is TGTGCCAGCAGCTTATCCCGGGGCCTCTATGGCTACACCTTC. Its protein is CASSLSRGLYGYTF. V is TRBV7-2 and J is TRBJ1-2, with D tentatively TRBD1 (5 bases). Trimming shortened V by 2 bases and J by 4 bases, and 11 bases separated the two germline ends. The CDR3 has 14 amino acids. Germline CDR1 reads SGHTA; CDR2 reads FQGNSA.